Given below is one T cell receptor beta chain in context. Its specificity is unknown. The sample comes from a study of cytomegalovirus exposure and HLA in healthy donors. From germline, CDR1 is MNHNY and CDR2 SVGAGI (reference sequence). V dropped 5 bases and J dropped 0 bases, with 7 bases sitting between them. The CDR3 extends over 14 amino acids. Regarding the study as a whole: Indistinguishable V segments, including TRBV6-2 and TRBV6-3, were excluded. Cytomegalovirus status was reportedly diagnosed by the classifier with high specificity and sensitivity. V- and J-gene trimming of TCR beta was linked (in a later analysis) to a missense DCLRE1C variant.

A multiplex PCR was run with 60 Vbeta primers and 13 Jbeta primers. Method: immunoSEQ multiplex PCR; TCRdb's copy keeps in-frame clones and lacks some. The profile covers about 140,000 clones, with 60% to 80% appearing a single time and around 3.2% taken by the ten largest. The sequenced sample consisted of PBMCs. This chain uses TRBV6-6 with TRBJ1-4; D unclear. The source of this sequence is a man aged 40-49 years in good health and CMV-seronegative. For the CDR3, the DNA is TGTGCCAGCAGTGCGTATGCAACTAATGAAAAACTGTTTTTT. This sequence encodes CASSAYATNEKLFF.